This is a list of T cell receptor beta chains from one sample in a study of cytomegalovirus exposure and HLA in healthy donors. Profiling relied on immunoSEQ multiplex PCR, and the TCRdb table lists in-frame clones only, not all of them. The table lists about 31,000 clones, around nine tenths of them singletons. Sequencing was done on a sample of PBMCs. The receptors come from a boy aged 5 to 17 in good health and CMV-seronegative. Each CDR3 is given without its conserved first and last residue. The order of the fields is V gene, CDR3 length, clone size, CDR3 protein. Rows may omit the clone size; those that give it use once, few, many or a size class.

v_call: TRBV6-6
cdr3_length: 11
clone_size: few
cdr3_aa: ASSRDRGALVY

v_call: TRBV5-1
cdr3_length: 14
clone_size: NA
cdr3_aa: ASSGNTWSTDYEQY

v_call: TRBV5-1
cdr3_length: 13
clone_size: NA
cdr3_aa: ASSTRTGEVYEQY

v_call: TRBV9
cdr3_length: 13
clone_size: NA
cdr3_aa: ASSPRGRALSPLH

v_call: TRBV11-2
cdr3_length: 13
clone_size: NA
cdr3_aa: ASSPGLNYNSPLH

v_call: TRBV30
cdr3_length: 12
clone_size: once
cdr3_aa: AWSVAAGVDEQY

v_call: TRBV7-8
cdr3_length: 13
clone_size: few
cdr3_aa: ASSSQAGGTDTQY

v_call: TRBV5-1
cdr3_length: 13
clone_size: NA
cdr3_aa: ASSQNRGKFTEAF

v_call: TRBV7-8
cdr3_length: 16
clone_size: NA
cdr3_aa: ASSLAWKTSGDGDTQY

v_call: TRBV6-1
cdr3_length: 10
clone_size: NA
cdr3_aa: AVTPVYYGYT

v_call: TRBV5-6
cdr3_length: 13
clone_size: NA
cdr3_aa: ASSLTGGAGNTIY

v_call: TRBV4-1
cdr3_length: 13
clone_size: NA
cdr3_aa: ASSQGTSGFNEQF

v_call: TRBV7-2
cdr3_length: 12
clone_size: NA
cdr3_aa: ASSSSEGASGYT

v_call: TRBV4-1
cdr3_length: 13
clone_size: few
cdr3_aa: ASSQDETSGAKQY

v_call: TRBV4-2
cdr3_length: 12
clone_size: NA
cdr3_aa: ASSQVGEEWGYT

v_call: TRBV7-9
cdr3_length: 12
clone_size: NA
cdr3_aa: ASSLTGNGNTIY

v_call: TRBV28
cdr3_length: 8
clone_size: NA
cdr3_aa: ATGGYGYT

v_call: TRBV11-2
cdr3_length: 13
clone_size: NA
cdr3_aa: ASSSWTGKDSPLH

v_call: TRBV6-6
cdr3_length: 13
clone_size: once
cdr3_aa: ASSLTGVGRTEAF

v_call: TRBV10-3
cdr3_length: 12
clone_size: NA
cdr3_aa: AISEWGPNYGYT

v_call: TRBV14
cdr3_length: 13
clone_size: NA
cdr3_aa: ASSQDIRGNTEAF

v_call: TRBV19
cdr3_length: 10
clone_size: NA
cdr3_aa: ASSIDLTEAF

v_call: TRBV30
cdr3_length: 12
clone_size: NA
cdr3_aa: AWSGQENTGELF

v_call: TRBV5-5
cdr3_length: 14
clone_size: NA
cdr3_aa: ASSPGQGAYNSPLH

v_call: TRBV7-8
cdr3_length: 13
clone_size: NA
cdr3_aa: ASSKGQSNTGELF